This entry is about one T cell receptor (beta chain). CDR3 length: 13 residues. V was clipped by 2 bases and J by 7 bases, with 9 bases between them. Germline-derived CDR1 and CDR2 are MNHNS and SASEGT. The sample belongs to a study of blood T cell repertoires in COVID-19. Whole-study context: COVID-19 samples collected from the United States, Italy and Spain covered acute and convalescent phases.

Produced via immunoSEQ multiplex PCR; TCRdb's table is partial and in-frame only. The sample includes some 120,000 clones, around 85% of them seen just once. The chain carries TRBV6-1 and TRBJ2-1; weak D call: TRBD2 (6 bases). The receptor was isolated from a woman older than 75 with COVID-19, enrolled during active disease. The sequenced material came from peripheral blood. The CDR3 bases are TGTGCCAGCAGTGAACTGGGGAGGAATGAGCAGTTCTTC. This translates into CASSELGRNEQFF.